This TCR beta chain was captured by sequencing in a study of blood T cells in healthy people across ages. Study overall: There was about one barcoded beta molecule captured by template switching per two T cells. Study outcomes and limitations: Greater diversity and more naive CD4+ cells were seen in long-lived donors than in aged donors.

This clonotype occurred a few times. Its target is not known. Looked up from germline, CDR1 is SGHRS and CDR2 is YFSETQ. CDR3 length equals 18 residues. Trimming took 4 bases from V and 0 from J, leaving 22 bases between them. Together with a sample-barcoded 5' primer, a J-beta primer mix was included in a second PCR lasting about 7 to 12 cycles. Each of the samples gave a minimum of 3 million paired-end reads that contained CDR3. Using its own MiXCR run on the 5' RACE reads, TCRdb lists one record per CDR3 protein. Among some 1.4 million distinct CDR3 sequences listed, approximately 42% were seen once.

V and J are TRBV5-1 and TRBJ1-2; possible D gene TRBD1, 6 bases. The receptor's source is a woman aged 18-30 years in good health. The source material was blood. CDR3 bases: TGCGCCAGCAGCCTCCGGGGAGCAGGGGAGGTTGCTAACTATGGCTACACCTTC. This gives the protein CASSLRGAGEVANYGYTF.